This TCR beta chain was sequenced for a study of lung T cells in sarcoidosis with Löfgren's syndrome. The CDR3 totals 15 residues. V lost 2 bases to trimming and J lost 7 bases; unmatched junction nucleotides: 4. In TCRdb, the reads were re-called with MiXCR into one record per CDR3 protein. The sample yields tens of thousands of distinct CDR3 sequences, 21% seen once. A few counts support this clonotype. This rearrangement joins TRBV12-3 or TRBV12-4 to TRBJ2-1, with 11 bases aligning to TRBD2. The sequenced sample consisted of CD4+ T cells from PBMCs. This receptor was identified in a human donor with sarcoidosis (Löfgren's syndrome or another form), or a control subject (not recorded which). Here the CDR3 reads CASSLKTSGVNEQFF. The CDR3 nucleotides are TGTGCCAGCAGTTTAAAGACTAGCGGGGTAAATGAGCAGTTCTTC.